These T cell receptor beta chains were read from a single sample in a study of blood T cell repertoires in COVID-19. Sequencing used immunoSEQ multiplex PCR; TCRdb keeps in-frame clones, though not all of them. The sample carries 200,000 to 300,000 clones, approximately 86% recorded once. The material sequenced was peripheral blood. All receptors come from a woman aged 25 to 39 who had recovered from COVID-19. CDR3s include the opening cysteine and the closing phenylalanine or tryptophan. Fields, in order: V gene, D gene, J gene, CDR3 protein, CDR3 DNA. D genes are given only for firm matches.

TRBV2	.	TRBJ2-7	CASSPQGLGDEQYF	TGTGCCAGCTCCCCACAGGGATTGGGTGACGAGCAGTACTTC
TRBV6-2/TRBV6-3	TRBD2	TRBJ2-2	CASSLTSGGVGELFF	TGTGCCAGCAGTCTGACTAGCGGGGGAGTCGGGGAGCTGTTTTTT
TRBV5-1	TRBD1	TRBJ1-4	CASSSGQGNEKLFF	TGCGCCAGCAGCTCGGGACAGGGAAATGAAAAACTGTTTTTT
TRBV4-1	.	TRBJ1-4	CASSLRATNEKLFF	TGCGCCAGCAGCCTTCGGGCAACTAATGAAAAACTGTTTTTT
TRBV12-3/TRBV12-4	.	TRBJ1-2	CASSLQGYYGYTF	TGTGCCAGCAGTTTACAGGGATACTATGGCTACACCTTC
TRBV15	.	TRBJ1-1	CATSSHREGTEAFF	TGTGCCACCAGCAGCCACAGGGAGGGAACTGAAGCTTTCTTT
TRBV28	TRBD1	TRBJ2-3	CASSLSGTGIGGTTDTQYF	TGTGCCAGCAGTTTATCGGGGACAGGGATTGGTGGGACCACAGATACGCAGTATTTT
TRBV3-1/TRBV3-2	.	TRBJ1-1	CASSQASDRRTGTEAFF	TGTGCCAGCAGCCAAGCTTCGGACAGACGGACGGGGACTGAAGCTTTCTTT
TRBV9	.	TRBJ2-5	CASSVGLTQETQYF	TGTGCCAGCAGCGTAGGACTAACCCAAGAGACCCAGTACTTC
TRBV2	.	TRBJ2-7	CASSGFSSYEQYF	TGTGCCAGCAGTGGATTTAGCTCCTACGAGCAGTACTTC
TRBV7-2	.	TRBJ1-2	CASSLVADGGGYTF	TGTGCCAGCAGCTTAGTGGCCGACGGCGGTGGCTACACCTTC
TRBV10-2	.	TRBJ2-7	CASSEAGSLYEQYF	TGCGCCAGCAGTGAGGCGGGGAGCCTCTACGAGCAGTACTTC
TRBV6-8	.	TRBJ1-2	CASSYPLPPTGPYGYTF	TGTGCCAGCAGTTACCCCCTCCCCCCGACAGGACCCTATGGCTACACCTTC
TRBV9	TRBD2	TRBJ2-3	CASSLRGGSTDTQYF	TGTGCCAGCAGCTTACGGGGGGGAAGCACAGATACGCAGTATTTT